The present T cell receptor (beta chain) was sequenced within a study of OX40 agonist ivuxolimab in advanced cancers. Regarding the study in general: Ivuxolimab was a fully human IgG2 agonistic monoclonal antibody targeting the costimulatory receptor OX40 (CD134). Patients were allowed to have had prior anti-PD-1, anti-PD-L1 or anti-CTLA-4 therapy, and about 40% of the dose-escalation patients had been treated with checkpoint inhibitors. Peripheral TCRbeta sequencing aimed to test whether ivuxolimab altered TCR sequence diversity and caused clonal T-cell expansion. Intravenous ivuxolimab was administered to patients every 2 weeks at six dose levels: 0.01, 0.1, 0.3, 1.5, 3 and 10 mg/kg. A male proportion of roughly 80% and a mean age of approximately 58 years, ranging from roughly 23 to 79, were recorded for the dose-escalation cohort. Of the approximately 54 dose-escalation patients, hepatocellular carcinoma was present in 19, melanoma in around 15, renal cell carcinoma in 9 and head and neck cancer in 9. The monotherapy dose-escalation portion (N of about 50 patients) of the phase I ivuxolimab trial is reported in the paper. Three dose-escalation patients achieved partial responses, one with hepatocellular carcinoma and two with cutaneous melanoma.

Broad study findings and their caveats: After ivuxolimab, CD8+ T cells had more expanded clones than CD4+ T cells on average. The antigen specificity of the peripheral T cells that underwent clonal expansion was not determined. Low levels of normalized T-cell clonal expansion were also seen in some nonresponding patients. In the 0.1-3.0 mg/kg groups, partial responders were among the patients with the lowest normalized peripheral clonal expansion, particularly in CD8+ T cells. At doses from 0.1 to 3.0 mg/kg, clonal expansion was seen in both CD4+ and CD8+ blood T cells between baseline and week 6.

V lost 2 bases and J lost 4 bases; the stretch between them is 3 bases long. The germline V gene sets CDR1 to ENHRY and CDR2 to SYGVKD. The CDR3 measures 11 amino acids from cysteine to phenylalanine. The kept DNA is CDR3 alone, 33 bases in frame from the first base. For sequencing of the TCRbeta CDR3 region, genomic DNA was extracted from the sorted cells. TCRbeta CDR3 regions were sequenced using the immunoSEQ Assay. The immuneACCESS repertoire file appears here via TCRdb, limited to in-frame rearrangements. These files lack a portion of the clones; in checked studies, under half of the deficit traces to unresolved V genes, and the cause of the others is not known. The sample table holds just over 60,000 clones, of which more than 85% were seen once. The ten biggest clones cover about 0.59% of the sample. In the case of this clone: This receptor's antigen is unknown. Qualities for individual bases were not recorded, and no much larger clone is one base off.

Patients with autoimmune disease history or receiving systemic immunosuppression were excluded from the trial. Peripheral blood for TCR sequencing was drawn from every dose cohort at baseline, at cycle 4 day 1 and at cycle 7 day 1. The samples were taken from a phase I, first-in-human, multicenter, open-label dose-escalation trial of ivuxolimab. The trial enrolled adults with locally advanced or metastatic head and neck squamous cell, hepatocellular, melanoma or renal cell carcinoma. CD4+ and CD8+ T cells were sorted separately from peripheral blood before TCR sequencing. This sequence uses TRBV10-3 and TRBJ2-7; no D gene can be assigned with confidence. The sample was CD4+ or CD8+ T cells sorted from blood, taken in a trial of the OX40 agonist ivuxolimab. The sequence came from an adult with an advanced solid tumor such as melanoma, head and neck, liver or kidney cancer. The CDR3 amino acid sequence is: CAISEKYEQYF. The nucleotide sequence reads as follows: TGTGCCATCAGTGAGAAGTACGAGCAGTACTTC.